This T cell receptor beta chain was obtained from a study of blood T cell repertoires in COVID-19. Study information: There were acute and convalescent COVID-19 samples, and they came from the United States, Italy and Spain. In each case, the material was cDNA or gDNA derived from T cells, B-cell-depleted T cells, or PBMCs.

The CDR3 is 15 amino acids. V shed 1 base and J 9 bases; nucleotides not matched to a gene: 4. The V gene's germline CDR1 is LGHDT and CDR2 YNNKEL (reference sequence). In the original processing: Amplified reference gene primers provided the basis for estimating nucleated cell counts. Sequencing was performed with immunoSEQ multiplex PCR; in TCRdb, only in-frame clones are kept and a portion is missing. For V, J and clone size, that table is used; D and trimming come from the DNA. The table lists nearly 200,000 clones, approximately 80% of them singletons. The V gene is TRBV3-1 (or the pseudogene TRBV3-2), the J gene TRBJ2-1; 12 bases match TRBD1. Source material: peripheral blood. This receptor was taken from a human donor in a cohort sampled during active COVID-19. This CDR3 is CASSQAGTGGGEQFF. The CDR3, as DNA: TGTGCCAGCAGCCAAGCCGGGACAGGGGGCGGTGAGCAGTTCTTC.